Described below is a single T cell receptor (beta chain) sequence and its context. These data are taken from a study of T cell changes during pregnancy in multiple sclerosis. Measured with immunoSEQ multiplex PCR; TCRdb has only the in-frame clones, and not every one. Here the sample spans approximately 70,000 clones, 75% to 95% being singletons. Germline values: CDR1 MNHNY, CDR2 SVGAGI (reference sequence). This CDR3 spans 14 amino acids. V gave up 5 bases and J gave up 1 base, with 11 bases separating them. The material was peripheral blood, obtained in the third trimester of pregnancy. The chain employs TRBV6-6 and TRBJ1-1, with D perhaps matching TRBD1 (5 bases). The source is a female donor in good health, enrolled as a control in a pregnancy study. DNA for the CDR3: TGTGCCAGCAGTCGACAGTACCAGAACACTGAAGCTTTCTTT. Translation gives CASSRQYQNTEAFF.